This TCR beta chain originates from a study of T cells in localized non-small cell lung cancer. V gave up 6 bases and J gave up 6 bases; unmatched junction bases: 5. CDR3 size: 12 residues. Germline V gives CDR1 SNHLY, CDR2 FYNNEI. General study results and limits: In adjacent lung, a median roughly 53 of the top 100 tumor clones were found. The study sequenced only one region of the tumor. As a result, intratumor heterogeneity could not be excluded and remains possible. Clonality peaked in uninvolved adjacent lung rather than tumor.

Some clones are missing from TCRdb's copy, which holds only in-frame ones; the method was immunoSEQ multiplex PCR. Of 100,000 to 150,000 clones listed, about 89% are singletons. The count of this clone is one. Its antigen remains unidentified. This chain uses TRBV2 with TRBJ2-7, with 7 bases that match TRBD1. Sequenced material: peripheral blood, taken before any cancer treatment. The TCR was taken from a female donor of 60 years or more with stage I lung adenocarcinoma. CDR3 sequence: CASRTTGIEQYF. The DNA for the CDR3 is TGTGCCAGCAGAACGACAGGGATCGAGCAGTACTTC.